This entry features one T cell receptor (beta chain) sequence. Its antigen remains unknown. The donors were members of the validation cohort comprising about 120 subjects, separate from the approximately 630-subject first cohort. TCRdb keeps only in-frame clones here, not all; method: immunoSEQ multiplex PCR. The table includes roughly 120,000 clones, approximately 94% detected once. The sample originates from a study of cytomegalovirus exposure and HLA in healthy donors. For the study at large: A subsequent analysis reported that the roughly 130 validation repertoires were produced on the same platform that had also been used for the 666 first-cohort repertoires. The study's findings and limits: Many donors carried some public TCRs, although rarity characterized most TCR sequences. According to the study, roughly 160 TCR beta chains were cytomegalovirus-associated.

The CDR3 contains 14 residues. The junction had 6 bases not matched to a gene; V was cut back by 3 bases and J by 6 bases. Per the germline V gene, CDR1 is MGHRA and CDR2 is YSYEKL. Material: PBMCs. This TCR was recovered from a woman aged 18 to 35 in good health and CMV-seronegative. The genes are TRBV4-1 and TRBJ1-1; 8 bases agree with TRBD1. The CDR3 DNA reads as TGCGCCAGCAGCCAGGTGGACAGGGCCGCTGAAGCTTTCTTT. This codes for CASSQVDRAAEAFF.